Reported below is one T cell receptor beta chain. This clone was counted a few times. The target of this receptor is not known. Nothing much larger sits one base from this clone, and base qualities are not available. The V and J ends are trimmed by 6 bases and 11 bases, leaving 11 bases between them. The CDR3, from cysteine to phenylalanine, totals 12 residues. The entry retains the CDR3 DNA only, 36 bases that are in frame from base 1. CDR1 and CDR2, per the germline V gene, are SNHLY and FYNNEI. This entry belongs to a study of blood T cell repertoires in COVID-19 (dated by TCRdb to the early 2020s). The study in broad terms: Collaborator samples came from the United States, Italy and Spain and covered acute and convalescent phases of COVID-19. The samples were drawn from two sources: the first 160 participants of the ongoing ImmuneRACE study, and some 1,300 subjects contributed by 6 global collaborators. Where HLA class I and class II types were available, the types were taken from metadata supplied by the sample provider, not from assay-based typing. The prospective study material was composed of cDNA or gDNA derived from T cells, B-cell-depleted T cells, or PBMCs. The repertoires were released in a freely available public database intended as a resource for research on the immune response to SARS-CoV-2. Sample metadata almost always included a de-identified subject ID, COVID-19 status, age in years and sex. Subjects who had been exposed to COVID-19, were actively infected with it, or had recovered from it provided the deeply sampled blood TCRbeta repertoires that made up the dataset. General conclusions and limits of the study: How much clinical and demographic metadata was included differed by source and by participant, and the metadata was provided uncurated.

Whole blood was collected in K2EDTA tubes by collaborating institutions according to the institutions' own protocols. For TCRbeta analysis, collaborator samples were shipped as frozen whole blood, as isolated PBMCs, or as DNA extracted from either sample type. TCRbeta CDR3 regions were amplified from genomic DNA using the immunoSEQ Assay, a bias-controlled multiplex PCR. On the authors' methods: Within the assay, amplification of reference gene primers was used to estimate how many nucleated cells each sample contained. To quantify the absolute abundance of each unique TCRbeta CDR3 rearrangement, sequence reads were collapsed and filtered. For each sample, productive Simpson clonality was calculated by taking the square root of Simpson's diversity index across productive rearrangements. Drawn from immuneACCESS, this table holds only the in-frame rearrangements with V and J called that TCRdb kept. Clones are partly lost; checked studies trace under half to an unresolved V gene and leave the rest unexplained. That table furnishes V, J and clone size, whereas the DNA furnished D and trimming. For this sample the table gives 100,000 to 150,000 clones, of which around four fifths were detected only once. The ten largest make up approximately 5.7% of the sample.

This TCR was recovered from a man aged 55 to 69 with acute or convalescent COVID-19. This chain is built from TRBV2 and TRBJ1-6; there is no confident call for the D gene. Sample: peripheral blood. The nucleotide sequence is TGTGCCAGCAGCCTTTCCACAGCACCCCTCCACTTT. Translated, it gives CASSLSTAPLHF.